This TCR beta chain comes out of a study of blood T cells in healthy people across ages. This clonotype was detected ten times or more. What it recognizes is unknown. Study-wide points: Unsorted PBMC material precluded a definitive naive versus antigen-experienced comparison.

Sample-barcoded 5' priming and a J-beta primer mix drove a second PCR of 7 to 11 cycles. MiXCR, run by TCRdb on the 5' RACE reads, gives a single entry per CDR3 protein. This sample carries hundreds of thousands of distinct CDR3 sequences, about 32% of them seen once, and the ten largest clones take 15%. This CDR3 is 16 amino acids long. CDR1 and CDR2 from the germline V gene are SGHRS and YFSETQ. V dropped 4 bases and J dropped 4 bases, with 20 bases sitting between them. The material sequenced was blood. This chain joins TRBV5-1 and TRBJ1-2; maybe TRBD1 (6 bases). The source of this sequence is a woman aged 80 or older in good health. CDR3 region: CASSRESGAWGYGYTF. CDR3 DNA: TGCGCCAGCAGCCGAGAGTCAGGGGCGTGGGGCTATGGCTACACCTTC.